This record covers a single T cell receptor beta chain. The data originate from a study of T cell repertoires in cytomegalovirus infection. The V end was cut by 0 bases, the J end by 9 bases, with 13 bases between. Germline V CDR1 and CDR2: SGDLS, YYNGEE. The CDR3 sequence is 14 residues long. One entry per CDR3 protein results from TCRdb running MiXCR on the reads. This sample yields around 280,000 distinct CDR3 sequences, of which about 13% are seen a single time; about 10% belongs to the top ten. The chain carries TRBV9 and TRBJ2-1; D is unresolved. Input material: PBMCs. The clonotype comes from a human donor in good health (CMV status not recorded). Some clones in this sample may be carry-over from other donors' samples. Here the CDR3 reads CASSVGSDGGEQFF. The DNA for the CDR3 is TGTGCCAGCAGCGTAGGTTCAGACGGCGGTGAGCAGTTCTTC. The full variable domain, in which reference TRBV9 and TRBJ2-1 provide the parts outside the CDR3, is DSGVTQTPKHLITATGQRVTLRCSPRSGDLSVYWYQQSLDQGLQFLIQYYNGEERAKGNILERFSAQQFPDLHSELNLSSLELGDSALYFCASSVGSDGGEQFFGPGTRLTVL.